This T cell receptor beta chain came from a study of cytomegalovirus exposure and HLA in healthy donors. The primer mix had 60 Vbeta and 13 Jbeta primers. Original handling: An analysis performed later counted about 80 million unique TCR beta chains (around 9.9 million of them shared). Assay used: immunoSEQ multiplex PCR; TCRdb lists only in-frame clones, some missing. V, J and clone size derive from that table, while D and trimming were established from the DNA sequence. The sample includes about 190,000 clones, 75% to 85% seen only once; the top ten take around 14%. The CDR3 is 16 amino acids. V shed 4 bases, J shed 0 bases, and the junction held 8 bases outside the gene matches. The germline gives CDR1 SGHTA, CDR2 FQGTGA.

The rearrangement uses TRBV7-3 and TRBJ1-1; 7 nucleotides agree with TRBD1. Sequenced input: PBMCs. This TCR was sampled from a woman between 25 and 40 years old in good health and CMV-seropositive. The CDR3 DNA reads as TGTGCCAGCAGCTCACGACAGGGAGCGATGAACACTGAAGCTTTCTTT. It yields the protein CASSSRQGAMNTEAFF.